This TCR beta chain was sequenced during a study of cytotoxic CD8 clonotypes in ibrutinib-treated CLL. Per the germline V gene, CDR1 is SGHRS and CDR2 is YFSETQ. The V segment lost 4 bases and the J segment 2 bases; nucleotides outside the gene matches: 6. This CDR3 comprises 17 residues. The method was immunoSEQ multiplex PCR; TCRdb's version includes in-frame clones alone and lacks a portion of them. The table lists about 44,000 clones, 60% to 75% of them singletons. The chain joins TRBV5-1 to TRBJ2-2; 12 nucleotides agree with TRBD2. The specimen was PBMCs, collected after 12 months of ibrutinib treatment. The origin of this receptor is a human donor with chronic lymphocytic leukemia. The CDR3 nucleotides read TGCGCCAGCAGCGCCGGACTAGCGGGACCTAACACCGGGGAGCTGTTTTTT. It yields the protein CASSAGLAGPNTGELFF.